This TCR beta chain was obtained from a study of a mutant IDH1 vaccine in newly diagnosed glioma. Study context: During weeks 1, 3, 5, 7, 11, 15, 19 and 23, patients received eight vaccinations.

Time point given: week 11, during vaccination. Doses of 300 ug of mutant IDH1 20-mer peptide were given with topical imiquimod. Concerning this clone: Its antigen remains unknown.

The table came from immunoSEQ multiplex PCR; TCRdb's copy has only in-frame clones and leaves some out. The data hold around 25,000 clones, with 70% observed a single time. V was trimmed by 2 bases and J by 2 bases, leaving 7 bases between them. The V gene's germline CDR1 is GTSNPN and CDR2 SVGIG (reference sequence). The CDR3 consists of 13 residues. This receptor was taken from a man younger than 30 with glioma. Some clones in this sample may be carry-over from other donors' samples. The V gene is TRBV30, the J gene TRBJ1-3, with a weak D call TRBD1 (5 bases). Sequencing was performed on peripheral blood mononuclear cells (PBMCs), taken from a glioma patient whose treatment included an IDH1 peptide vaccine. CDR3 nucleotide sequence: TGTGCCTGGAGTTCAGGGACTGGAAACACCATATATTTT. Protein sequence: CAWSSGTGNTIYF.